One and the same sample provided the 31 T cell receptor beta chains below, sequenced in a study of cytomegalovirus exposure and HLA in healthy donors. PCR was performed using 60 Vbeta and 13 Jbeta primers. Here immunoSEQ multiplex PCR was the method, and the copy in TCRdb shows in-frame clones only, minus some. The table for this sample gives some 39,000 clones. Material: PBMCs. These receptors came from a young man in good health and CMV-seronegative.

The rearrangement joins TRBV7-2 to TRBJ1-1, with 8 bases identical to TRBD1. The CDR3 sequence is 14 residues long. The V gene's germline CDR1 is SGHTA and CDR2 FQGNSA. With V trimmed by 4 bases and J by 1 base, 2 bases remained unmatched. The CDR3 DNA reads as TGTGCCAGCAGCTACGACAGGGGGAACACTGAAGCTTTCTTT. This encodes CASSYDRGNTEAFF.

The rearrangement joins TRBV1 to TRBJ2-5; no DNA check was done on the table's D call, TRBD2. TRBV1 is labeled a pseudogene. This CDR3 spans 19 amino acids. This CDR3 reads CTSSQATSGRAEEWETQYF. The DNA for the CDR3 is TGCACCAGCAGCCAAGCGACTAGCGGGAGGGCCGAGGAGTGGGAGACCCAGTACTTC.

This chain connects TRBV6-5 to TRBJ1-4; D is undetermined. This CDR3 comprises 14 residues. Trimming took off 5 bases at V and 5 bases at J, with 12 bases between the two ends. Germline CDR1 and CDR2: MNHEY and SVGAGI. The chain's CDR3 is CASSDRDPNEKLFF. CDR3 DNA: TGTGCCAGCAGTGACCGGGATCCGAATGAAAAACTGTTTTTT.

The V call is TRBV9, the J call TRBJ2-3, with 11 bases aligning to TRBD2. The CDR3 is 17 residues long. In germline, CDR1 is SGDLS, CDR2 YYNGEE. With 2 bases clipped from V and 1 base from J, the junction kept 6 bases outside the gene matches. Here the CDR3 DNA reads TGTGCCAGCAGCGTTAGCGGGGGGGCCTCGGGCACAGATACGCAGTATTTT. Protein sequence: CASSVSGGASGTDTQYF.

This rearrangement joins TRBV29-1 to TRBJ2-2; weak D call: TRBD1 (5 bases). The germline CDR1 and CDR2 sequences are SQVTM and ANQGSEA. The ends were cut back, 3 bases at V and 7 bases at J, with 12 bases in the middle. This CDR3 region has 13 residues. In DNA form, the CDR3 reads TGCAGCGTTGATTGGGGCGCTTACGGGGAGCTGTTTTTT. Encoded protein: CSVDWGAYGELFF.

This sequence joins TRBV30 and TRBJ2-7; no definite D call. Germline-derived CDR1 and CDR2 are GTSNPN and SVGIG (reference sequence). Trimming removed 2 bases from V and 4 bases from J, with 6 bases in between. The CDR3 length is 11 residues. The CDR3 DNA reads TGTGCCTGGAGTCCCGGTTACGAGCAGTACTTC. The encoded protein is CAWSPGYEQYF.

The chain employs TRBV7-2 and TRBJ1-2; maybe TRBD1 (6 bases). V dropped 1 base and J dropped 4 bases, with 7 bases sitting between them. This CDR3 region has 13 residues. Looked up from germline, CDR1 is SGHTA and CDR2 is FQGNSA. DNA for the CDR3: TGTGCCAGCAGCTTAGGGACAGTCTATGGCTACACCTTC. It yields the protein CASSLGTVYGYTF.

The chain uses TRBV6-5 and TRBJ2-1, with 8 bases fitting TRBD1. CDR1 and CDR2 from the germline V gene are MNHEY and SVGAGI. The CDR3 consists of 12 residues. V lost 7 bases, J lost 9 bases, and 5 bases stayed unmatched. The CDR3 protein is CASMIGTGEQFF. The CDR3 DNA follows: TGTGCCAGCATGATCGGGACAGGTGAGCAGTTCTTC.

The chain uses TRBV15 and TRBJ1-5; D is perhaps TRBD1 (6 bases). This CDR3 is 16 amino acids long. V was clipped by 0 bases and J by 4 bases, with 13 bases between them. The germline V gene has CDR1 LNHNV and CDR2 YYDKDF (reference sequence). The CDR3 DNA is TGTGCCACCAGCAGAGATCTGGCAGGGGCGAATCAGCCCCAGCATTTT. Its translation: CATSRDLAGANQPQHF.

The rearrangement uses TRBV7-9 and TRBJ1-2, with TRBD1 identical over 8 bases. CDR3 length: 14 residues. The V gene's germline CDR1 is SEHNR and CDR2 FQNEAQ (reference sequence). V gave up 1 base and J gave up 5 bases; unmatched junction bases: 3. For the CDR3, the DNA is TGTGCCAGCAGCTTAGGGACAGGGTCGTATGGCTACACCTTC. It specifies CASSLGTGSYGYTF.

As to this clone: At one end the junction does not follow the germline gene, possibly because of a read error. Additional DNA sequences in this sample encode the identical CDR3. The CDR3 reads CASSLDFSLHF. As DNA, the CDR3 is TGTGCCAGCAGCTTGGACTTTTCCCTACACTTT. The chain has TRBV5-8 and TRBJ1-6, with D unresolved. The CDR3 sequence is 11 residues long. From germline, CDR1 is SGHTS and CDR2 YDEGEE.

This sequence joins TRBV9 and TRBJ2-5; no reliable D call. The CDR3 spans 10 residues. Per the germline V gene, CDR1 is SGDLS and CDR2 is YYNGEE. Trimming took off 3 bases at V and 13 bases at J, with 10 bases between the two ends. This chain's CDR3 is CASSGRVLYF. For the CDR3, the DNA is TGTGCCAGCAGCGGCCGGGTCCTGTACTTC.

The chain links TRBV7-2 to TRBJ2-7; a weak D match, TRBD2 (6 bases). The CDR3 is 12 residues long. The V gene's germline CDR1 is SGHTA and CDR2 FQGNSA. V shed 5 bases and J shed 7 bases, with 12 bases lying between them. The CDR3 bases are TGTGCCAGCAGCCTGTCCGGGGGTGAGCAGTACTTC. Protein sequence: CASSLSGGEQYF.

The V call is TRBV5-1, the J call TRBJ1-1; D unresolved. The V end lost 2 bases, the J end lost 1 base, and 6 bases lay between the germline ends. This CDR3 contains 13 residues. Germline loops: CDR1 SGHRS, CDR2 YFSETQ. The CDR3 loop is CASSFSGNTEAFF. As DNA, the CDR3 is TGCGCCAGCAGCTTTTCAGGGAACACTGAAGCTTTCTTT.

CDR3 bases: TGTGCCAGCAGCTTGGCCTCGGGGACTGAAGCTTTCTTT. Translated, it gives CASSLASGTEAFF. The V gene is TRBV5-5, the J gene TRBJ1-1; no clear D. V lost 0 bases to trimming and J lost 5 bases, with 8 bases between them. This CDR3 contains 13 residues. Germline loops: CDR1 SGHKS, CDR2 YYEKEE (reference sequence).

The rearrangement links TRBV13 to TRBJ1-6; 7 bases fit TRBD1. Trimming took 2 bases from V and 5 from J; bases not matched to a gene: 3. The CDR3 extends over 15 amino acids. Germline V gives CDR1 PRHDT, CDR2 FYEKMQ (reference sequence). CDR3: CASSLTGANNSPLHF. In DNA form, the CDR3 reads TGTGCCAGCAGCTTAACAGGGGCAAATAATTCACCCCTCCACTTT.

The chain carries TRBV7-9 and TRBJ2-1, with TRBD1 as a possible D gene (5 bases). This CDR3 has 13 amino acids. The V and J ends lost 5 bases and 4 bases respectively, with 9 bases between them. Germline CDR1 SEHNR, CDR2 FQNEAQ (reference sequence). CDR3 sequence (DNA): TGTGCCAGCAGCCCCCAGGGTTACAATGAGCAGTTCTTC. It specifies CASSPQGYNEQFF. Full variable domain (outside the CDR3, taken from reference TRBV7-9 and TRBJ2-1): DTGVSQNPRHKITKRGQNVTFRCDPISEHNRLYWYRQTLGQGPEFLTYFQNEAQLEKSRLLSDRFSAERPKGSFSTLEIQRTEQGDSAMYLCASSPQGYNEQFFGPGTRLTVL.

The chain links TRBV15 to TRBJ2-7; 7 bases are shared with TRBD1. Trimming took 0 bases from V and 2 from J; bases not matched to a gene: 4. Germline CDR1 reads LNHNV; CDR2 reads YYDKDF (reference sequence). The CDR3 totals 15 residues. The DNA of the CDR3 is TGTGCCACCAGCAGAGACAGGGGGATAACCTACGAGCAGTACTTC. It encodes CATSRDRGITYEQYF.

Remarks on this clone: Sequence at one end of the junction differs from germline and may be a read error. The chain combines TRBV4-1 with TRBJ2-3, with D possibly matching TRBD1 (5 bases). The CDR3 contains 14 residues. The germline V gene encodes CDR1 MGHRA and CDR2 YSYEKL. The CDR3 coding sequence is TGCGCCAGCAGCCAAGAAGTTGTAGGGGATAAGCAGTATTTT. Translating it yields CASSQEVVGDKQYF.

V gene TRBV4-1 combines with J gene TRBJ2-7, with 8 bases matching TRBD1. The CDR3 is 16 residues long. Germline V lookup: CDR1 MGHRA, CDR2 YSYEKL. V gave up 0 bases and J gave up 7 bases; unmatched junction bases: 11. CDR3 sequence reads: CASSQDFWQGAREQYF. The CDR3 region has the DNA TGCGCCAGCAGCCAAGATTTCTGGCAGGGGGCAAGGGAGCAGTACTTC.

This chain connects TRBV30 to TRBJ1-2, with D tentatively TRBD1 (5 bases). Germline loops: CDR1 GTSNPN, CDR2 SVGIG (reference sequence). This CDR3 has 15 amino acids. The V and J ends lost 3 bases and 0 bases respectively, with 14 bases between them. In DNA form, the CDR3 reads TGTGCCTGGAGGCCCGTAGGGGCTCCTAACTATGGCTACACCTTC. Its translation: CAWRPVGAPNYGYTF.

The V call is TRBV9, the J call TRBJ2-2, with D unclear. The CDR3 runs to 12 residues. The germline V gene encodes CDR1 SGDLS and CDR2 YYNGEE. The V gene lost 3 bases and the J gene lost 6 bases, with 6 bases spanning the gap. CDR3 nucleotides: TGTGCCAGCAGCGCCCCTGCCGGGGAGCTGTTTTTT. This encodes CASSAPAGELFF.

The chain recombines TRBV7-2 with TRBJ1-2, with TRBD1 identical over 7 bases. The V segment lost 11 bases and the J segment 0 bases; nucleotides outside the gene matches: 3. This CDR3 contains 12 residues. Germline CDR1 and CDR2: SGHTA and FQGNSA. The CDR3 reads CAAGTANYGYTF. The CDR3 coding sequence is TGTGCCGCCGGGACAGCTAACTATGGCTACACCTTC.

J is TRBJ2-1 and V is TRBV15; D perhaps matches TRBD2 (6 bases). With 5 bases removed from V and 9 bases from J, the gap between germline ends came to 17 bases. In germline, CDR1 is LNHNV, CDR2 YYDKDF (reference sequence). CDR3 length: 14 amino acids. The CDR3 here is CATSYREPGSEQFF. CDR3 DNA: TGTGCCACCAGCTATCGGGAGCCGGGCAGTGAGCAGTTCTTC.

The J gene is TRBJ2-3, the V gene TRBV5-1; 10 nucleotides line up with TRBD2. In germline, CDR1 is SGHRS, CDR2 YFSETQ. The trim removed 4 bases at V and 4 bases at J, leaving 9 bases unmatched. This CDR3 comprises 16 residues. The CDR3 coding sequence is TGCGCCAGCAGCCTGCAGCGGGGGGGCTCCCCAGATACGCAGTATTTT. It codes for CASSLQRGGSPDTQYF.

The gene calls are TRBV9 and TRBJ2-5, with a tentative D call TRBD2 (6 bases). Trimming removed 3 bases from V and 5 bases from J, with 20 bases in between. This CDR3 is 16 amino acids long. The V gene's germline CDR1 is SGDLS and CDR2 YYNGEE. CDR3 loop: CASSGGIGTSRETQYF. CDR3 nucleotide sequence: TGTGCCAGCAGCGGGGGAATAGGGACTTCTAGGGAGACCCAGTACTTC. Combining the CDR3 with reference TRBV9 and TRBJ2-5 gives the whole variable domain DSGVTQTPKHLITATGQRVTLRCSPRSGDLSVYWYQQSLDQGLQFLIQYYNGEERAKGNILERFSAQQFPDLHSELNLSSLELGDSALYFCASSGGIGTSRETQYFGPGTRLLVL.

The chain carries TRBV6-1 and TRBJ1-1; D call uncertain. Germline values: CDR1 MNHNS, CDR2 SASEGT. Trimming stripped 2 bases from V and 5 bases from J, with 12 bases between. The CDR3 is 14 amino acids. CDR3 region: CASSEQVGGTEAFF. CDR3 DNA sequence: TGTGCCAGCAGTGAACAGGTTGGTGGGACTGAAGCTTTCTTT.

The chain combines TRBV21-1 with TRBJ1-2; the table names TRBD1, a call not compared with the DNA. TRBV21-1 is tagged as a pseudogene. The CDR3 loop spans 17 amino acids. CDR3 DNA sequence: TGTGCCAGCCCTAGGTTGTTCTGGACAAGAAAAAACTATGGCTACACCTTC. It encodes CASPRLFWTRKNYGYTF.

The gene calls are TRBV2 and TRBJ1-5; 9 positions match TRBD1. The V gene's germline CDR1 is SNHLY and CDR2 FYNNEI. Trimming removed 6 bases from V and 3 bases from J; junction bases left unmatched: 9. The CDR3 has 16 residues. The CDR3 region is CASSAFGTGPNQPQHF. In nucleotides, the CDR3 is TGTGCCAGCAGCGCCTTCGGGACAGGGCCCAATCAGCCCCAGCATTTT.

The chain has TRBV29-1 and TRBJ2-7; 10 bases fit TRBD2. The CDR3 is 12 amino acids. The germline V gene encodes CDR1 SQVTM and CDR2 ANQGSEA. V shed 4 bases, J shed 5 bases, and the junction held 2 bases outside the gene matches. CDR3 nucleotide sequence: TGCAGCGTTGCCGGACTAGCGGACGAGCAGTACTTC. It is translated as CSVAGLADEQYF.

The rearrangement uses TRBV25-1 and TRBJ2-4, with a possible D match to TRBD2 (5 bases). CDR1 and CDR2 (germline): MGHDK, SYGVNS. CDR3 length: 15 residues. Trimming removed 1 base from V and 9 bases from J, with 16 bases in between. The CDR3 DNA sequence: TGTGCCAGCAGTGAATCCTCTTTTTCTAGCAGCATTCAGTACTTC. Translating it yields CASSESSFSSSIQYF.